The rows below give T cell receptor beta chains drawn from one sample of a study of cytomegalovirus exposure and HLA in healthy donors. Generated by immunoSEQ multiplex PCR, the TCRdb table keeps only in-frame clones and is missing some. The profile covers roughly 130,000 clones, with roughly 90% appearing a single time and approximately 1.5% taken by the ten largest. The sequencing sample was made of PBMCs. Source of these receptors: a man younger than 45 in good health and CMV-seronegative. CDR3s include the opening cysteine and the closing phenylalanine or tryptophan. The order of the fields is clone size, J gene, V gene, D gene, CDR3 protein, CDR3 DNA. The D gene is left open where the match is weak. Clone size is stated in some rows and not others, as once, few, many or a class when expanded.

clone_size: .
j_call: TRBJ2-3
v_call: TRBV18
d_call: .
cdr3_aa: CASSSRGGTDTQYF
cdr3_nt: TGTGCCAGCTCATCAAGAGGAGGGACAGATACGCAGTATTTT

clone_size: .
j_call: TRBJ2-7
v_call: TRBV18
d_call: TRBD1
cdr3_aa: CASSPGTESYEQYF
cdr3_nt: TGTGCCAGCTCACCCGGGACAGAATCCTACGAGCAGTACTTC

clone_size: .
j_call: TRBJ2-1
v_call: TRBV4-1
d_call: TRBD2
cdr3_aa: CASSKLAGHNEQFF
cdr3_nt: TGCGCCAGCAGCAAACTAGCGGGACACAATGAGCAGTTCTTC

clone_size: .
j_call: TRBJ2-2
v_call: TRBV29-1
d_call: .
cdr3_aa: CSVASTGELFF
cdr3_nt: TGCAGCGTTGCGAGCACCGGGGAGCTGTTTTTT

clone_size: .
j_call: TRBJ2-3
v_call: TRBV27
d_call: TRBD2
cdr3_aa: CASRGLASGADTQYF
cdr3_nt: TGTGCCAGCAGGGGACTAGCCTCAGGGGCAGATACGCAGTATTTT

clone_size: .
j_call: TRBJ1-6
v_call: TRBV4-1
d_call: TRBD1
cdr3_aa: CASSRQGAGDSPLHF
cdr3_nt: TGCGCCAGCAGCCGCCAGGGGGCAGGAGATTCACCCCTCCACTTT

clone_size: .
j_call: TRBJ2-7
v_call: TRBV18
d_call: .
cdr3_aa: CASSADTITYEQYF
cdr3_nt: TGTGCCAGCTCAGCGGACACTATTACCTACGAGCAGTACTTC

clone_size: .
j_call: TRBJ2-1
v_call: TRBV30
d_call: .
cdr3_aa: CAWRMRSYNEQFF
cdr3_nt: TGTGCCTGGAGAATGCGGTCTTACAATGAGCAGTTCTTC

clone_size: .
j_call: TRBJ2-5
v_call: TRBV7-6
d_call: .
cdr3_aa: CASSFGETQYF
cdr3_nt: TGTGCCAGCAGCTTCGGGGAGACCCAGTACTTC

clone_size: .
j_call: TRBJ2-3
v_call: TRBV5-6
d_call: .
cdr3_aa: CASSLDGLLGSTDTQYF
cdr3_nt: TGTGCCAGCAGCTTGGATGGGTTACTCGGGAGCACAGATACGCAGTATTTT

clone_size: .
j_call: TRBJ1-1
v_call: TRBV7-2
d_call: .
cdr3_aa: CASSLGVGINTEAFF
cdr3_nt: TGTGCCAGCAGCTTAGGGGTGGGCATAAACACTGAAGCTTTCTTT

clone_size: .
j_call: TRBJ2-2
v_call: TRBV27
d_call: .
cdr3_aa: CASSGGGLTGELFF
cdr3_nt: TGTGCCAGCAGTGGCGGCGGGTTAACCGGGGAGCTGTTTTTT

clone_size: .
j_call: TRBJ2-7
v_call: TRBV5-5
d_call: TRBD1
cdr3_aa: CASSLTGGGYEQYF
cdr3_nt: TGTGCCAGCAGCTTGACAGGGGGCGGCTACGAGCAGTACTTC

clone_size: .
j_call: TRBJ1-1
v_call: TRBV11-2
d_call: .
cdr3_aa: CASSFSLQGTEAFF
cdr3_nt: TGTGCCAGCAGCTTCAGCCTCCAGGGCACTGAAGCTTTCTTT

clone_size: .
j_call: TRBJ2-7
v_call: TRBV30
d_call: TRBD1
cdr3_aa: CAWSLSTGSYEQYF
cdr3_nt: TGTGCCTGGAGTCTCTCGACAGGGTCCTACGAGCAGTACTTC

clone_size: few
j_call: TRBJ1-5
v_call: TRBV30
d_call: .
cdr3_aa: CAWNPGQINQPQHF
cdr3_nt: TGTGCCTGGAACCCTGGACAGATCAATCAGCCCCAGCATTTT

clone_size: .
j_call: TRBJ2-2
v_call: TRBV27
d_call: TRBD2
cdr3_aa: CASSPERLPSGRAGTGELFF
cdr3_nt: TGTGCCAGCAGCCCAGAACGGTTGCCTAGCGGGAGGGCCGGGACCGGGGAGCTGTTTTTT

clone_size: .
j_call: TRBJ1-1
v_call: TRBV7-7
d_call: .
cdr3_aa: CASSLAPGAEAFF
cdr3_nt: TGTGCCAGCAGCTTAGCTCCGGGGGCTGAAGCTTTCTTT

clone_size: .
j_call: TRBJ2-1
v_call: TRBV5-1
d_call: TRBD2
cdr3_aa: CASRRGAWNEQFF
cdr3_nt: TGCGCCAGCAGGCGGGGGGCATGGAATGAGCAGTTCTTC

clone_size: .
j_call: TRBJ1-1
v_call: TRBV4-2
d_call: .
cdr3_aa: CASSRTGNTEAFF
cdr3_nt: TGTGCCAGCAGCCGAACGGGGAACACTGAAGCTTTCTTT

clone_size: .
j_call: TRBJ1-6
v_call: TRBV6-4
d_call: .
cdr3_aa: CASSSGITGSPLHF
cdr3_nt: TGTGCCAGCAGTTCGGGCATTACGGGGTCACCCCTCCACTTT

clone_size: few
j_call: TRBJ1-5
v_call: TRBV27
d_call: .
cdr3_aa: CATRREGNQPQHF
cdr3_nt: TGTGCCACCCGCAGGGAAGGCAATCAGCCCCAGCATTTT

clone_size: .
j_call: TRBJ2-2
v_call: TRBV19
d_call: .
cdr3_aa: CATQRNANTGELFF
cdr3_nt: TGTGCCACCCAGCGGAACGCGAACACCGGGGAGCTGTTTTTT

clone_size: .
j_call: TRBJ2-5
v_call: TRBV14
d_call: TRBD1
cdr3_aa: CASSLFGTGVSETQYF
cdr3_nt: TGTGCCAGCAGCCTCTTTGGGACAGGGGTTAGCGAGACCCAGTACTTC

clone_size: few
j_call: TRBJ1-1
v_call: TRBV20-1
d_call: .
cdr3_aa: CSAAGRTEAFF
cdr3_nt: TGCAGTGCTGCTGGCCGCACTGAAGCTTTCTTT

clone_size: .
j_call: TRBJ2-7
v_call: TRBV30
d_call: .
cdr3_aa: CAWRPQGIEQYF
cdr3_nt: TGTGCCTGGAGACCTCAGGGGATCGAGCAGTACTTC

clone_size: .
j_call: TRBJ1-2
v_call: TRBV19
d_call: .
cdr3_aa: CASSVLQGRYGYTF
cdr3_nt: TGTGCCAGTAGTGTTCTTCAGGGGCGGTATGGCTACACCTTC

clone_size: .
j_call: TRBJ2-5
v_call: TRBV7-9
d_call: TRBD2
cdr3_aa: CASSLRPSGRMAETQYF
cdr3_nt: TGTGCCAGCAGCTTAAGGCCTAGCGGGAGGATGGCAGAGACCCAGTACTTC

clone_size: .
j_call: TRBJ2-5
v_call: TRBV5-6
d_call: .
cdr3_aa: CASSLGRGKETQYF
cdr3_nt: TGTGCCAGCAGCTTGGGCAGAGGGAAAGAGACCCAGTACTTC

clone_size: .
j_call: TRBJ2-1
v_call: TRBV9
d_call: .
cdr3_aa: CASSVEDPRVFSYNEQFF
cdr3_nt: TGTGCCAGCAGCGTAGAAGACCCACGGGTCTTCTCCTACAATGAGCAGTTCTTC

clone_size: .
j_call: TRBJ1-2
v_call: TRBV19
d_call: TRBD1
cdr3_aa: CASSPTSGGWSYGYTF
cdr3_nt: TGTGCCAGTAGTCCGACATCAGGGGGCTGGAGCTATGGCTACACCTTC

clone_size: .
j_call: TRBJ2-1
v_call: TRBV29-1
d_call: .
cdr3_aa: CSGQRLGNEQFF
cdr3_nt: TGCAGCGGCCAGAGACTAGGGAATGAGCAGTTCTTC

clone_size: .
j_call: TRBJ1-2
v_call: TRBV2
d_call: .
cdr3_aa: CASRTEHGYTF
cdr3_nt: TGTGCCAGCCGGACAGAACACGGCTACACCTTC

clone_size: .
j_call: TRBJ1-1
v_call: TRBV19
d_call: .
cdr3_aa: CASSPKGGGTTEAFF
cdr3_nt: TGTGCCAGTAGCCCCAAGGGGGGGGGAACAACTGAAGCTTTCTTT

clone_size: .
j_call: TRBJ2-1
v_call: TRBV9
d_call: TRBD1
cdr3_aa: CASSVDRGLYNEQFF
cdr3_nt: TGTGCCAGCAGCGTAGACAGGGGGCTGTACAATGAGCAGTTCTTC

clone_size: .
j_call: TRBJ2-1
v_call: TRBV6-4
d_call: .
cdr3_aa: CASSDRSNNEQFF
cdr3_nt: TGTGCCAGCAGTGACCGGAGCAACAATGAGCAGTTCTTC

clone_size: .
j_call: TRBJ2-5
v_call: TRBV7-9
d_call: .
cdr3_aa: CASSLVLDSPQETQYF
cdr3_nt: TGTGCCAGCAGCTTAGTCCTGGACAGCCCCCAAGAGACCCAGTACTTC

clone_size: .
j_call: TRBJ2-2
v_call: TRBV2
d_call: .
cdr3_aa: CASARFSNTGELFF
cdr3_nt: TGTGCCAGCGCACGGTTTTCGAACACCGGGGAGCTGTTTTTT

clone_size: .
j_call: TRBJ1-1
v_call: TRBV4-1
d_call: .
cdr3_aa: CASSHSDRMNTEAFF
cdr3_nt: TGCGCCAGCAGCCATTCGGACAGAATGAACACTGAAGCTTTCTTT

clone_size: .
j_call: TRBJ2-3
v_call: TRBV2
d_call: .
cdr3_aa: CASRAASPDTQYF
cdr3_nt: TGTGCCAGCAGAGCGGCCTCACCTGATACGCAGTATTTT

clone_size: .
j_call: TRBJ2-3
v_call: TRBV18
d_call: TRBD2
cdr3_aa: CASSPGLVGTDTQYF
cdr3_nt: TGTGCCAGCTCACCGGGACTAGTTGGCACAGATACGCAGTATTTT

clone_size: .
j_call: TRBJ1-1
v_call: TRBV27
d_call: TRBD1
cdr3_aa: CASRPPGGNTEAFF
cdr3_nt: TGTGCCAGCAGACCCCCAGGGGGGAACACTGAAGCTTTCTTT

clone_size: .
j_call: TRBJ2-5
v_call: TRBV18
d_call: TRBD2
cdr3_aa: CASSPIAGSRETQYF
cdr3_nt: TGTGCCAGCTCTCCTATAGCGGGCTCCAGGGAGACCCAGTACTTC

clone_size: .
j_call: TRBJ2-7
v_call: TRBV5-4
d_call: TRBD2
cdr3_aa: CASSSSGRGGYEQYF
cdr3_nt: TGTGCCAGCAGCTCCAGCGGGAGGGGGGGGTACGAGCAGTACTTC

clone_size: .
j_call: TRBJ1-1
v_call: TRBV7-2
d_call: TRBD1
cdr3_aa: CASSPTGLNTEAFF
cdr3_nt: TGTGCCAGCAGCCCGACAGGGTTAAACACTGAAGCTTTCTTT

clone_size: once
j_call: TRBJ2-2
v_call: TRBV4-1
d_call: TRBD2
cdr3_aa: CASSQNLAGGWNTGELFF
cdr3_nt: TGCGCCAGCAGCCAAAACCTGGCGGGGGGGTGGAACACCGGGGAGCTGTTTTTT

clone_size: .
j_call: TRBJ2-5
v_call: TRBV10-1
d_call: TRBD2
cdr3_aa: CASSEGLAGGSGVRETQYF
cdr3_nt: TGCGCCAGCAGTGAGGGACTAGCGGGAGGCTCTGGGGTCCGGGAGACCCAGTACTTC

clone_size: .
j_call: TRBJ1-1
v_call: TRBV28
d_call: .
cdr3_aa: CASSQPVSEAAFF
cdr3_nt: TGTGCCAGCAGTCAACCCGTGTCGGAGGCAGCTTTCTTT

clone_size: .
j_call: TRBJ2-1
v_call: TRBV5-1
d_call: .
cdr3_aa: CASSLAPGEQFF
cdr3_nt: TGCGCCAGCAGCTTGGCACCCGGGGAGCAGTTCTTC